Following are 20 T cell receptor beta chains from one sample sequenced in a study of T cell responses to AZD1222 COVID-19 vaccine. TCRdb keeps only in-frame clones here, not all; method: immunoSEQ multiplex PCR. The sample contains around 180,000 clones, approximately 86% of which appear only once. This specimen consisted of peripheral blood, obtained on day 0 of AZD1222 vaccination. These receptors all come from an adult in good health.

The genes are TRBV6-1 and TRBJ2-7, with D perhaps given as TRBD1 or TRBD2 (5 bases each). Germline V gives CDR1 MNHNS, CDR2 SASEGT. The V and J ends lost 4 bases and 2 bases respectively, with 18 bases between them. CDR3 length equals 16 residues. CDR3 nucleotide sequence: TGTGCCAGCAGTGGATACCAGTCGGGACGGACCTACGAGCAGTACTTC. Amino acids: CASSGYQSGRTYEQYF.

The V and J genes are TRBV28 and TRBJ1-6, with D unresolved. The CDR3 runs 13 residues. CDR1 MDHEN and CDR2 SYDVKM come from the germline V gene. V was shortened by 7 bases and J by 8 bases, with 12 bases between the two germline ends. CDR3 bases: TGTGCCAGCACCCCCGGGGAGTATTCACCCCTCCACTTT. This gives the protein CASTPGEYSPLHF. Full variable domain (remainder filled in from reference TRBV28 and TRBJ1-6): DVKVTQSSRYLVKRTGEKVFLECVQDMDHENMFWYRQDPGLGLRLIYFSYDVKMKEKGDIPEGYSVSREKKERFSLILESASTNQTSMYLCASTPGEYSPLHFGNGTRLTVT.

This chain connects TRBV5-5 to TRBJ2-5; D perhaps matches TRBD2 (6 bases). The germline CDR1 and CDR2 sequences are SGHKS and YYEKEE (reference sequence). V gave up 1 base and J gave up 2 bases, with 12 bases separating them. The CDR3 sequence is 15 residues long. The CDR3 nucleotides are TGTGCCAGCAGCTTGCGGGGAGGACAACAAGAGACCCAGTACTTC. Translating gives CASSLRGGQQETQYF. Based on the CDR3 plus reference TRBV5-5 and TRBJ2-5, the full variable domain is DAGVTQSPTHLIKTRGQQVTLRCSPISGHKSVSWYQQVLGQGPQFIFQYYEKEERGRGNFPDRFSARQFPNYSSELNVNALLLGDSALYLCASSLRGGQQETQYFGPGTRLLVL.

This clone is a singleton in its sample. CDR3 sequence (DNA): TGTGCCAGCAGCCCCATAACTAGCGGGGGGAGCCAAGAGACCCAGTACTTC. Its translation is CASSPITSGGSQETQYF. The V and J genes are TRBV7-3 and TRBJ2-5; 12 bases agree with TRBD2. Trimming at V came to 5 bases and at J to 1 base, leaving 8 bases not matched to a gene. The germline CDR1 and CDR2 sequences are SGHTA and FQGTGA. The CDR3 covers 17 residues.

The J gene is TRBJ1-4, the V gene TRBV4-1; D possibly corresponds to TRBD1 (6 bases). The CDR3 loop spans 13 amino acids. Per germline, CDR1 MGHRA and CDR2 YSYEKL. V was shortened by 9 bases and J by 4 bases, with 12 bases between the two germline ends. CDR3 region: CASRGRVNEKLFF. The CDR3, as DNA: TGCGCCAGTAGGGGGAGGGTTAATGAAAAACTGTTTTTT.

The CDR3 protein is CASSPGTYYEQYF. CDR3 nucleotide sequence: TGTGCCAGCAGTCCCGGGACATACTACGAGCAGTACTTC. The chain uses TRBV12-3 or TRBV12-4 and TRBJ2-7; D is perhaps TRBD1 (6 bases). This CDR3 is 13 amino acids long. The ends were cut back, 5 bases at V and 3 bases at J, with 11 bases in the middle.

This clone was counted once. The chain recombines TRBV4-1 with TRBJ2-1; the D gene is possibly TRBD1 (6 bases). Germline V gene data show CDR1 as MGHRA and CDR2 as YSYEKL. Between the trimmed V and J ends, which lost 1 base and 7 bases, there was a span of 17 bases. The CDR3 is made up of 16 amino acids. DNA for the CDR3: TGCGCCAGCAGCCAAGTGGCGGCAGGGGCGCTAAATGAGCAGTTCTTC. This codes for CASSQVAAGALNEQFF.

The chain has TRBV19 and TRBJ2-1, with TRBD1 matching over 8 bases. Germline trimming cut 5 bases from V and 2 bases from J; bases unmatched to any gene: 8. Per germline, CDR1 LNHDA and CDR2 SQIVND (reference sequence). There are 16 residues in the CDR3. CDR3 region: CASSFPGQGPYNEQFF. CDR3 nucleotide sequence: TGTGCCAGTAGTTTCCCAGGACAGGGCCCCTACAATGAGCAGTTCTTC.

The sample holds one count of this clone. CDR3: CASSQGQGNQPQHF. DNA for the CDR3: TGTGCCAGCAGCCAGGGGCAGGGGAATCAGCCCCAGCATTTT. The chain recombines TRBV7-2 with TRBJ1-5, with D maybe TRBD1 (6 bases). This CDR3 spans 14 amino acids. V was cut by 5 bases and J by 4 bases, with 12 bases left in between. In germline, CDR1 is SGHTA, CDR2 FQGNSA.

This chain joins TRBV7-6 and TRBJ1-3, with D tentatively TRBD1 (5 bases). The germline V gene encodes CDR1 SGHVS and CDR2 FNYEAQ. V gave up 5 bases and J gave up 4 bases, with 18 bases separating them. This CDR3 contains 16 residues. The CDR3: CASSKESGTLGNTIYF. In nucleotides, the CDR3 is TGTGCCAGCAGCAAAGAATCCGGGACGCTCGGAAACACCATATATTTT.

This chain connects TRBV2 to TRBJ2-7; D is undetermined. The ends were cut back, 4 bases at V and 0 bases at J, with 7 bases in the middle. Germline V gene lookup returns CDR1 SNHLY and CDR2 FYNNEI. The CDR3 totals 13 residues. CDR3 in amino acids: CASSGKSSYEQYF. DNA for the CDR3: TGTGCCAGCAGTGGTAAGAGCTCCTACGAGCAGTACTTC.

This clone showed up just once. The chain uses TRBV6-4 and TRBJ1-1; TRBD1 matches 9 bases. The junction had 9 bases not matched to a gene; V was cut back by 2 bases and J by 5 bases. Germline assignment: CDR1 MRHNA and CDR2 SNTAGT. The CDR3 is 16 amino acids. CDR3 residues: CASSDPGTGSKTEAFF. The DNA for the CDR3 is TGTGCCAGCAGTGACCCCGGGACAGGGAGTAAAACTGAAGCTTTCTTT.

The CDR3, as DNA: TGTGCCAGCAGCTCAACGGGGACAGGGTGGGGTGGCTACACCTTC. This gives the protein CASSSTGTGWGGYTF. The chain couples TRBV7-2 to TRBJ1-2, with 9 positions matching TRBD1. CDR3 length equals 15 residues. Germline values: CDR1 SGHTA, CDR2 FQGNSA. Trimming took 4 bases from V and 7 from J; bases not matched to a gene: 10.

Regarding this clone: The sample holds other DNA sequences that translate to the same CDR3. The chain combines TRBV5-1 with TRBJ1-4; tentatively, D is TRBD1 (5 bases). V was pared by 4 bases and J by 1 base, with 17 bases between. Per germline, CDR1 SGHRS and CDR2 YFSETQ. This CDR3 comprises 17 residues. CDR3 sequence (DNA): TGCGCCAGCAGCCTACGACGGGGGGAAGGAACTAATGAAAAACTGTTTTTT. Its translation is CASSLRRGEGTNEKLFF.

This clone was seen at least ten times. This chain links TRBV7-9 with TRBJ2-7; tentative D call: TRBD2 (5 bases). V was cut by 3 bases and J by 5 bases, with 20 bases left in between. Looked up from germline, CDR1 is SEHNR and CDR2 is FQNEAQ (reference sequence). This CDR3 comprises 16 residues. CDR3 protein: CASSLTSRTAIHEQYF. CDR3 bases: TGTGCCAGCAGCTTGACCAGCAGGACTGCGATCCACGAGCAGTACTTC. Using reference TRBV7-9 and TRBJ2-7 for the parts outside the CDR3, the full variable domain is DTGVSQNPRHKITKRGQNVTFRCDPISEHNRLYWYRQTLGQGPEFLTYFQNEAQLEKSRLLSDRFSAERPKGSFSTLEIQRTEQGDSAMYLCASSLTSRTAIHEQYFGPGTRLTVT.

The chain links TRBV3-1 (or the pseudogene TRBV3-2) to TRBJ2-7; TRBD1 is a possible D gene (5 bases). This CDR3 has 15 amino acids. V lost 0 bases and J 3 bases, leaving 12 bases between the germline ends. The germline V gene encodes CDR1 LGHDT and CDR2 YNNKEL (reference sequence). The CDR3 region is CASSQDQGMDYEQYF. The CDR3 DNA is TGTGCCAGCAGCCAAGACCAGGGAATGGACTACGAGCAGTACTTC.

This chain uses TRBV6-5 with TRBJ1-5; 7 nucleotides match TRBD1. Germline-derived CDR1 and CDR2 are MNHEY and SVGAGI. The V segment lost 5 bases and the J segment 5 bases; nucleotides outside the gene matches: 3. This CDR3 contains 13 residues. CDR3: CASSRQGDQPQHF. The CDR3 DNA reads as TGTGCCAGCAGTCGACAGGGCGATCAGCCCCAGCATTTT.

The chain links TRBV7-9 to TRBJ2-7, with 7 bases that match TRBD2. The CDR3 runs to 14 residues. V gave up 7 bases and J gave up 2 bases; unmatched junction bases: 8. CDR1 is SEHNR and CDR2 is FQNEAQ in the germline V gene (reference sequence). The chain's CDR3 is CASTTPGTTYEQYF. In DNA, the CDR3 is TGTGCCAGCACTACCCCGGGGACTACCTACGAGCAGTACTTC.

Regarding this clone: One junction end does not reproduce the germline sequence, and a read error may be involved. The chain links TRBV10-2 to TRBJ2-7; tentatively, D is TRBD2 (7 bases). Germline V CDR1 and CDR2: WSHSY, SAAADI. This CDR3 comprises 14 residues. In nucleotides, the CDR3 is TGCGCCAGCAATGAGAGGGGGGGGCCTGACGAGCAGTACTTC. Translated: CASNERGGPDEQYF.

This chain uses TRBV4-3 with TRBJ1-1; D gene ambiguous. With 0 bases removed from V and 6 bases from J, the gap between germline ends came to 14 bases. Germline V gene sequence: CDR1 LGHNA, CDR2 YSLEER. The CDR3 extends over 15 amino acids. CDR3 sequence: CASSQDGRPSAEAFF. The CDR3 bases are TGCGCCAGCAGCCAAGATGGACGTCCGTCTGCTGAAGCTTTCTTT.